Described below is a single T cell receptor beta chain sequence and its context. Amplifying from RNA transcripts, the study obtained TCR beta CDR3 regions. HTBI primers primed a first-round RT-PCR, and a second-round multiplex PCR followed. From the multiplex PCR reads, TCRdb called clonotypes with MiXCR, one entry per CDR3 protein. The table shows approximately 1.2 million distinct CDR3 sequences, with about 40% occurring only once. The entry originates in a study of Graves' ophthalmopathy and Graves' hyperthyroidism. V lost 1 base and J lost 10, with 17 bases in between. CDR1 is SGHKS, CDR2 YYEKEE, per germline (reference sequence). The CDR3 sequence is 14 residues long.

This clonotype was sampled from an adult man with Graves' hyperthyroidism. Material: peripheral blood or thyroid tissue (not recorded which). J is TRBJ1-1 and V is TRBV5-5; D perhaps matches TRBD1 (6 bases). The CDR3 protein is CASSLTGSASVAFF. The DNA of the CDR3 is TGTGCCAGCAGCTTGACAGGGTCTGCGTCGGTAGCTTTCTTT.